This T cell receptor (beta chain) derives from a study of vaccination and CD4 T cells after COVID-19. The sample's time point: late sampling 161 to 241 days after vaccination in a few convalescent patients. Noted treatment: roughly nine-day PBMC culture with coronavirus spike peptide pools or control peptides (ViraFEST assay). At the Johns Hopkins FTIC core, DNA taken from cultured CD4+ T cells was sequenced by way of the Oncomine TCR Beta short-read assay. In TCRdb, the PCR reads were re-called with MiXCR into one record per CDR3 protein. This table holds about 23,000 distinct CDR3 sequences, approximately 41% found once. V lost 10 bases, J lost 4 bases, and 14 bases stayed unmatched. In germline, CDR1 is ENHRY, CDR2 SYGVKD. The CDR3 runs to 15 residues. Worth noting for this clonotype: The antigen is undetermined.

The chain joins TRBV10-3 to TRBJ1-1, with 8 bases identical to TRBD1. The receptor's source is a human donor who had recovered from COVID-19. The sample consisted of CD4+ T cells from blood, cultured in vitro, taken about 7 months after SARS-CoV-2 vaccination. CDR3 bases: TGTGCCACCCACGGACAGGGCAATGTGGGCACTGAAGCTTTCTTT. Protein: CATHGQGNVGTEAFF.